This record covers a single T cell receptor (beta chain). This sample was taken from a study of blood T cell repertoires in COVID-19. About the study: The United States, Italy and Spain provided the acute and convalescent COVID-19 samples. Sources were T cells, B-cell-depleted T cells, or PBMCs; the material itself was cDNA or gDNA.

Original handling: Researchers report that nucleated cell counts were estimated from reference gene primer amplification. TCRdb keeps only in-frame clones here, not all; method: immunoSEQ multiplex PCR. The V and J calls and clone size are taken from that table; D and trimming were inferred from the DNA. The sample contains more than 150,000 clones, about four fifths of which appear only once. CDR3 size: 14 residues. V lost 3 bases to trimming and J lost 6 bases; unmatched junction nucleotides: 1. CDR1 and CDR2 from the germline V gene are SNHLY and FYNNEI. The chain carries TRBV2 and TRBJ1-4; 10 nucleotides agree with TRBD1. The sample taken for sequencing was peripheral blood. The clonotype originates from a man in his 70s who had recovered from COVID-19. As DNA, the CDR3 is TGTGCCAGCAGTGATGGACAGGGGGATGAAAAACTGTTTTTT. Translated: CASSDGQGDEKLFF.